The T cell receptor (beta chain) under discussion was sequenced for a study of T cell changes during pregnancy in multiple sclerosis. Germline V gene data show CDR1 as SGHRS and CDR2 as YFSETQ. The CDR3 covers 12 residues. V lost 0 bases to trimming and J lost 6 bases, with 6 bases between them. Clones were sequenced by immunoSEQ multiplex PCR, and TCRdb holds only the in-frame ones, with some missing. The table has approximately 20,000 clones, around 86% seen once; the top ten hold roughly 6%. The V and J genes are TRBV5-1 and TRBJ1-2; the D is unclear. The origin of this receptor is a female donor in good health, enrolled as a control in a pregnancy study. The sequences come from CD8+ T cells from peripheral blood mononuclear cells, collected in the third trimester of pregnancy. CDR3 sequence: CASSLDPDGYTF. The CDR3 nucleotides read TGCGCCAGCAGCTTGGATCCAGATGGCTACACCTTC.